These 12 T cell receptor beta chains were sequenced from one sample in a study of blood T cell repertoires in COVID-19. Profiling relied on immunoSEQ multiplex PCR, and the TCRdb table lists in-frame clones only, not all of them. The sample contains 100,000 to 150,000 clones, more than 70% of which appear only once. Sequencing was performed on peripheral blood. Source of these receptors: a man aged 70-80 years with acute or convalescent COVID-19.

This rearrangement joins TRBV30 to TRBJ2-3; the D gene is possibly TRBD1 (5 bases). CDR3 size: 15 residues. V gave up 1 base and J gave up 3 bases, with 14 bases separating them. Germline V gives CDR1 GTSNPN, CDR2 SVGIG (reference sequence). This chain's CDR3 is CAWSEGQGITDTQYF. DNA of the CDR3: TGTGCCTGGAGTGAGGGGCAGGGAATAACAGATACGCAGTATTTT.

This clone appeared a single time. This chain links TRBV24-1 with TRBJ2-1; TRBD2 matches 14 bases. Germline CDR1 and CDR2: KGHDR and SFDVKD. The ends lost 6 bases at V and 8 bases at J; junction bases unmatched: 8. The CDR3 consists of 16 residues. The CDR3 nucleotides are TGTGCCACCAGTCTAGCCGGGACTAGCGGGGGCCATGAGCAGTTCTTC. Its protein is CATSLAGTSGGHEQFF.

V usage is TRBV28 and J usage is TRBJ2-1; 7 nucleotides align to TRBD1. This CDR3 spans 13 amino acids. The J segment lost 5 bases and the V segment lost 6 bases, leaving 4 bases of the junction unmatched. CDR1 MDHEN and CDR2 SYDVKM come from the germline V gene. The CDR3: CASRGQGDNEQFF. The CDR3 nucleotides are TGTGCCAGCAGAGGGCAGGGGGACAATGAGCAGTTCTTC. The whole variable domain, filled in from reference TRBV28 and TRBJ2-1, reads DVKVTQSSRYLVKRTGEKVFLECVQDMDHENMFWYRQDPGLGLRLIYFSYDVKMKEKGDIPEGYSVSREKKERFSLILESASTNQTSMYLCASRGQGDNEQFFGPGTRLTVL.

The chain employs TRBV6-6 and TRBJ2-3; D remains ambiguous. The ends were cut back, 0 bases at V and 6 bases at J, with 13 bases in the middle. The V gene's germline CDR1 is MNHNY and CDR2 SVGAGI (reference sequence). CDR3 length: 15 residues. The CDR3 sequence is CASSYSLAPYDTQYF. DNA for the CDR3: TGTGCCAGCAGTTACTCTTTAGCCCCTTATGATACGCAGTATTTT.

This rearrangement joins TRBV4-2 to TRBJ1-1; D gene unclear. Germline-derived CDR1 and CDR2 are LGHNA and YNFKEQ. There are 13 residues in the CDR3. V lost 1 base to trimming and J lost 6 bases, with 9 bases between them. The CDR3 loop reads CASSQGLGAEAFF. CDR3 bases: TGTGCCAGCAGCCAAGGACTGGGAGCTGAAGCTTTCTTT.

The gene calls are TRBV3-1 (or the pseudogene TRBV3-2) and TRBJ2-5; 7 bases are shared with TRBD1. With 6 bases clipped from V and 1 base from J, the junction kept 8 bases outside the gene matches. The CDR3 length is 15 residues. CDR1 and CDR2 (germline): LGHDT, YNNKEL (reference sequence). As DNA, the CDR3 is TGTGCCAGCAGTAGGGGGCCGGGGCTCCAAGAGACCCAGTACTTC. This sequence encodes CASSRGPGLQETQYF.

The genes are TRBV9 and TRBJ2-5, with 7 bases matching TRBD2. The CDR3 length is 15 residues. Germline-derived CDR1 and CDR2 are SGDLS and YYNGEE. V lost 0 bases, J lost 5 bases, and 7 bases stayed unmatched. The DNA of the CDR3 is TGTGCCAGCAGCGTAGAAGGGCTAGCGGTCGAGACCCAGTACTTC. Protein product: CASSVEGLAVETQYF.

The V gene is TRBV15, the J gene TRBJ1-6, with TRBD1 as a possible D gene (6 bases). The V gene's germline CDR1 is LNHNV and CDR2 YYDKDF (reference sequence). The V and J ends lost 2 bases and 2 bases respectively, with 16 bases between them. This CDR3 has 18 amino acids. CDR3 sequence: CATSRLPRAGAYNSPLHF. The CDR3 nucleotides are TGTGCCACCAGCAGACTCCCACGGGCAGGGGCCTATAATTCACCCCTCCACTTT.

This CDR3 reads CASTYGGWDYTF. The CDR3 DNA is TGTGCCAGCACTTATGGGGGCTGGGACTACACCTTC. The gene calls are TRBV2 and TRBJ1-2, with D perhaps TRBD1 (6 bases). Trimming took 7 bases from V and 10 from J, leaving 16 bases between them. The CDR3 is made up of 12 amino acids. Germline V gives CDR1 SNHLY, CDR2 FYNNEI.

This CDR3 reads CASSQGQSYNEQFF. The DNA of the CDR3 is TGTGCCAGCAGCCAGGGACAGAGCTACAATGAGCAGTTCTTC. This chain joins TRBV3-1 (or the pseudogene TRBV3-2) and TRBJ2-1, with 7 positions matching TRBD1. J was trimmed by 3 bases and V by 3 bases; bases with no gene match: 2. Germline values: CDR1 LGHDT, CDR2 YNNKEL (reference sequence). CDR3 length equals 14 residues.

CDR3 loop: CASSHGLQGEEKLFF. The CDR3 DNA follows: TGCGCCAGCAGCCATGGCTTACAGGGGGAAGAAAAACTGTTTTTT. This chain connects TRBV5-1 to TRBJ1-4; 8 bases map to TRBD1. The CDR3 totals 15 residues. Trimming at V came to 4 bases and at J to 8 bases, leaving 10 bases not matched to a gene. Per the germline V gene, CDR1 is SGHRS and CDR2 is YFSETQ.

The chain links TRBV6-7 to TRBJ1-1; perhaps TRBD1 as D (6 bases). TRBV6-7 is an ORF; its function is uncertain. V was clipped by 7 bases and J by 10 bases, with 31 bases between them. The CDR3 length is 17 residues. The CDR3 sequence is CASTTPLRGGSWTGAFF. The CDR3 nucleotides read TGTGCCAGCACTACACCCCTGAGGGGGGGCTCCTGGACCGGAGCTTTCTTT.